The TCR beta chain under discussion was sequenced for a study of response to subunit inactivated influenza vaccine. TCRdb reanalysed the RT-PCR reads using MiXCR and keeps one entry per CDR3 protein. The table records 400,000 to 650,000 distinct CDR3 sequences, about 7.2% of them present only once. This clonotype was picked up many times. Germline CDR1 SGHAT, CDR2 FQNNGV. V lost 5 bases to trimming and J lost 8 bases; unmatched junction nucleotides: 12. CDR3 length: 15 residues. V gene TRBV11-2 combines with J gene TRBJ1-2, with 9 bases aligning to TRBD1. This specimen was PBMCs from blood, taken roughly 24 months after vaccination. This clonotype was sampled from a man aged 50 to 69 who received an inactivated influenza vaccine. This CDR3 reads CASSRNRGRMRGYTF. CDR3 bases: TGTGCCAGCAGCCGCAACAGGGGGCGCATGAGGGGCTACACCTTC.